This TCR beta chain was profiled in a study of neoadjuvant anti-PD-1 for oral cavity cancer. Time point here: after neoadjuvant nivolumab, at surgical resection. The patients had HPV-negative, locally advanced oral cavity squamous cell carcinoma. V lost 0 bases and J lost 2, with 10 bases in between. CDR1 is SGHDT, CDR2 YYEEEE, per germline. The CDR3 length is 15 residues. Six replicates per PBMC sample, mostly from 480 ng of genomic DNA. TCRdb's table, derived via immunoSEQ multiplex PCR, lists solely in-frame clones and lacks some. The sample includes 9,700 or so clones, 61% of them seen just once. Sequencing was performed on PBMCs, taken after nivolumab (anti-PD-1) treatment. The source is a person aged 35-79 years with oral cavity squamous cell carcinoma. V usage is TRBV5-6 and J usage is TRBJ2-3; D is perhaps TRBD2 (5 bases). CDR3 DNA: TGTGCCAGCAGCTTGGCTAGCTGGTACACAGATACGCAGTATTTT. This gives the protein CASSLASWYTDTQYF.